What follows are 4 T cell receptor beta chains derived from one specimen sequenced in a study of Ad26.COV2.S vaccination and SARS-CoV-2 variants. Profiled with immunoSEQ multiplex PCR; TCRdb holds only in-frame clones, not every one. The table lists about 380,000 clones, about four fifths of them singletons. As to treatment: 15 to 20 received Ad26.COV2.S at low or high dose, single or two shots; five or six received placebo; per-sample allocation not given. Collection of samples fell on day 63 after the first vaccine or placebo injection. Sequenced material: peripheral blood, taken in a trial of Ad26.COV2.S vaccine versus placebo. All receptors derive from a person between 18 and 59 years old who received the Ad26.COV2.S COVID-19 vaccine or a placebo.

The genes are TRBV30 and TRBJ2-6, with TRBD2 identical over 7 bases. V shed 3 bases and J 0 bases; nucleotides not matched to a gene: 8. The CDR3 loop spans 17 amino acids. Germline V lookup: CDR1 GTSNPN, CDR2 SVGIG (reference sequence). CDR3 coding DNA: TGTGCCTGGAGCAGGAGACTAGCCCTCTCTGGGGCCAACGTCCTGACTTTC. Its protein product is CAWSRRLALSGANVLTF. Together with reference TRBV30 and TRBJ2-6, the CDR3 gives the full variable domain: SQTIHQWPATLVQPVGSPLSLECTVEGTSNPNLYWYRQAAGRGLQLLFYSVGIGQISSEVPQNLSASRPQDRQFILSSKKLLLSDSGFYLCAWSRRLALSGANVLTFGAGSRLTVL.

The rearrangement uses TRBV30 and TRBJ1-1; D is undetermined. The germline V and J ends were trimmed by 5 bases and 0 bases, with 13 bases remaining between them. Germline V gives CDR1 GTSNPN, CDR2 SVGIG (reference sequence). This CDR3 comprises 14 residues. CDR3 amino acids: CAWERRALNTEAFF. The CDR3 DNA reads TGTGCCTGGGAGAGGAGGGCTCTGAACACTGAAGCTTTCTTT. The complete variable domain, with remaining parts taken from reference TRBV30 and TRBJ1-1, reads SQTIHQWPATLVQPVGSPLSLECTVEGTSNPNLYWYRQAAGRGLQLLFYSVGIGQISSEVPQNLSASRPQDRQFILSSKKLLLSDSGFYLCAWERRALNTEAFFGQGTRLTVV.

The chain recombines TRBV4-1 with TRBJ1-5, with D maybe TRBD1 (5 bases). V was pared by 1 base and J by 7 bases, with 14 bases between. Germline assignment: CDR1 MGHRA and CDR2 YSYEKL. The CDR3 has 15 residues. In DNA form, the CDR3 reads TGCGCCAGCAGCCAAGGACAGAGGGTGGTGCAGCCCCAGCATTTT. Translating it yields CASSQGQRVVQPQHF.

The chain couples TRBV7-2 to TRBJ1-6; D is possibly TRBD1 (6 bases). V lost 5 bases, J lost 9 bases, and 14 bases lay in between. CDR1 is SGHTA and CDR2 is FQGNSA in the germline V gene. The CDR3 runs to 14 residues. This CDR3 reads CASSEGHLGSPLHF. CDR3 nucleotides: TGTGCCAGCAGCGAGGGACACCTTGGTTCACCCCTCCACTTT.